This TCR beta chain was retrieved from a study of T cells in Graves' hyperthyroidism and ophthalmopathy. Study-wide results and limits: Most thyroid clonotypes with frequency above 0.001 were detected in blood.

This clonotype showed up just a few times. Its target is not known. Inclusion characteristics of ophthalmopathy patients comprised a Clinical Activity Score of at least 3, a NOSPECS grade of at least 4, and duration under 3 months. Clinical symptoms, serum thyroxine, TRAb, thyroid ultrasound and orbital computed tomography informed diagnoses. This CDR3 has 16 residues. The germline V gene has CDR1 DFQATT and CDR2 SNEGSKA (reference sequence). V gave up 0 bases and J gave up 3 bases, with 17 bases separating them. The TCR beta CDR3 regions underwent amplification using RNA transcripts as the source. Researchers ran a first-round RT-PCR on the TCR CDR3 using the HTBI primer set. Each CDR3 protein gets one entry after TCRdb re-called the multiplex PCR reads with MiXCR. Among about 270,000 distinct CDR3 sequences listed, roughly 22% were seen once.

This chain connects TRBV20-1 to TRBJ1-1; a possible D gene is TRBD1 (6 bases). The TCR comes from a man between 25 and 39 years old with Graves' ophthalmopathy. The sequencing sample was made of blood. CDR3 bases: TGCAGTGCTAGAGATCTTGCAGGGAGGGGGTACACTGAAGCTTTCTTT. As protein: CSARDLAGRGYTEAFF.